These 11 T cell receptor beta chains were sequenced from one sample in a study of Ad26.COV2.S vaccination and SARS-CoV-2 variants. As to treatment: around 19 received Ad26.COV2.S at low or high dose, single or two shots; about five received placebo; per-sample allocation not given. Specimen acquisition occurred on day 63 following the initial vaccine or placebo injection. Profiled with immunoSEQ multiplex PCR; TCRdb holds only in-frame clones, not every one. The sample carries about half a million clones, around 89% recorded once. The input for sequencing was peripheral blood, taken in a trial of Ad26.COV2.S vaccine versus placebo. These receptors were obtained from a person between 18 and 60 years old who received the Ad26.COV2.S COVID-19 vaccine or a placebo.

The chain is built from TRBV6-2 or TRBV6-3 and TRBJ2-1; no definite D call. The CDR3 is made up of 13 amino acids. V lost 4 bases, J lost 4 bases, and 8 bases lay in between. Germline V gives CDR1 MNHEY, CDR2 SVGEGT. The CDR3 DNA reads TGTGCCAGCAGTTCGGGTCCTTACAATGAGCAGTTCTTC. This gives the protein CASSSGPYNEQFF.

This chain connects TRBV11-2 to TRBJ2-3; D is unresolved. The CDR3 is 12 residues long. Germline V gene data show CDR1 as SGHAT and CDR2 as FQNNGV. V lost 7 bases and J lost 0, with 5 bases in between. In DNA, the CDR3 is TGTGCCAGCACACGGAGCACAGATACGCAGTATTTT. Translated: CASTRSTDTQYF.

The chain carries TRBV5-5 and TRBJ1-2, with 9 bases identical to TRBD1. Unmatched junction bases numbered 12, after V lost 4 bases and J lost 8 bases. This CDR3 comprises 15 residues. CDR1 SGHKS and CDR2 YYEKEE come from the germline V gene (reference sequence). Here the CDR3 reads CASSPGDRESGGYTF. The CDR3 DNA follows: TGTGCCAGCAGCCCGGGGGACAGGGAGAGTGGAGGCTACACCTTC.

The chain combines TRBV5-1 with TRBJ1-3; D is undetermined. Germline values: CDR1 SGHRS, CDR2 YFSETQ. V lost 0 bases and J 0 bases, leaving 7 bases between the germline ends. This CDR3 has 15 amino acids. The CDR3 DNA reads as TGCGCCAGCAGCTTGGCGGGCAGCTCTGGAAACACCATATATTTT. Protein: CASSLAGSSGNTIYF.

CDR3 residues: CASRSAETQYF. DNA of the CDR3: TGTGCCAGTCGAAGTGCAGAGACCCAGTACTTC. The chain has TRBV19 and TRBJ2-5; D ambiguous. V gave up 8 bases and J gave up 4 bases, with 8 bases separating them. The V gene's germline CDR1 is LNHDA and CDR2 SQIVND (reference sequence). This CDR3 spans 11 amino acids.

The chain couples TRBV5-1 to TRBJ2-5, with TRBD2 identical over 11 bases. The V and J ends lost 5 bases and 1 base, in that order; junction bases with no gene match: 7. This CDR3 is built from 16 residues. Germline V CDR1 and CDR2: SGHRS, YFSETQ. The CDR3 nucleotides are TGCGCCAGCAGAGGGTTACTAGCGGGGGCCCAAGAGACCCAGTACTTC. Translation: CASRGLLAGAQETQYF.

The V call is TRBV7-8, the J call TRBJ1-2, with D maybe TRBD1 (5 bases). V was trimmed by 4 bases and J by 4 bases, leaving 16 bases between them. The CDR3 runs 15 residues. Germline assignment: CDR1 SGHVS and CDR2 FQNEAQ. CDR3 sequence (DNA): TGTGCCAGCAGCTCTAAGCGACAGCCCGCCTATGGCTACACCTTC. This encodes CASSSKRQPAYGYTF.

The rearrangement uses TRBV30 and TRBJ2-7; 10 nucleotides match TRBD1. V dropped 3 bases and J dropped 0; count of bases not matched to a gene: 5. Germline CDR1 GTSNPN, CDR2 SVGIG (reference sequence). The CDR3 has 15 amino acids. The CDR3 nucleotides are TGTGCCTGGAGCCAGGGACAGGGGCTCTCCTACGAGCAGTACTTC. Protein sequence: CAWSQGQGLSYEQYF.

This chain links TRBV14 with TRBJ2-1; D gene ambiguous. From germline, CDR1 is SGHDN and CDR2 FVKESK. This CDR3 is built from 13 residues. The ends were cut back, 4 bases at V and 15 bases at J, with 19 bases in the middle. CDR3 in DNA: TGTGCCAGCAGCCCGAGCTCCCTAGGTGTCGCGTTCTTC. Its protein is CASSPSSLGVAFF.

This rearrangement joins TRBV18 to TRBJ1-5; TRBD1 aligns across 8 bases. CDR1 is KGHSH and CDR2 is LQKENI in the germline V gene. V gave up 6 bases and J gave up 6 bases; unmatched junction bases: 7. This CDR3 comprises 14 residues. The CDR3 spells CASSPDRGGQPQHF. The CDR3 nucleotides are TGTGCCAGCTCGCCCGACAGGGGTGGTCAGCCCCAGCATTTT.

This clone has a single count. The V call is TRBV27, the J call TRBJ1-2, with D tentatively TRBD1 (5 bases). The length of the CDR3 is 16 residues. V was cut by 7 bases and J by 7 bases, with 25 bases left in between. Germline assignment: CDR1 MNHEY and CDR2 SMNVEV (reference sequence). The CDR3 DNA is TGTGCCAGCACCCTGTTTTGGCCTGCGGGGGGGGGTGGCTACACCTTC. This sequence encodes CASTLFWPAGGGGYTF.